This T cell receptor beta chain was profiled in a study of shared clonotypes between healthy human individuals. Study-wide results and limits: A handful of donors had around 5% of their naive CD4 clonotypes in common.

Sequenced by immunoSEQ multiplex PCR; TCRdb stores in-frame clones only, minus some. This table holds roughly 2.5 million clones, 90% to 95% found once. This CDR3 is 10 amino acids long. Germline loops: CDR1 ENHRY, CDR2 SYGVKD. V lost 11 bases and J 7 bases, leaving 11 bases between the germline ends. Remarks on this clone: The antigen remains undetermined. This is likely a read error, given that the CDR3 carries no conserved phenylalanine or tryptophan at its end.

The V and J genes are TRBV10-3 and TRBJ1-2; a possible D gene is TRBD1 (5 bases). Sequencing was done on a sample of naive CD4+ T cells sorted from blood. Subset meaning: CD45RA+ positively selected. This clonotype was sampled from a man aged 18 to 29 in good health. CDR3 residues: CAAGTGGYTS. The CDR3 coding sequence is TGTGCCGCCGGGACTGGTGGCTACACCTCC.